The 27 T cell receptor beta chains listed next were all sequenced from one sample in a study of spatial heterogeneity in lung cancer. Overall study findings and caveats: How many expanded intratumoral alpha and beta TCRs were present tracked the tumor mutation count, which was a count of nonsynonymous mutations.

For these TCRs, the target antigens are not known. One entry per CDR3 protein, called by TCRdb with MiXCR from the 5' RACE reads. The data hold roughly 5,300 distinct CDR3 sequences, with approximately 8.4% observed a single time. The time point is: sample taken at primary tumor resection. Material: lung tumor tissue, obtained at surgery. Receptors were obtained from a female donor with early-stage non-small cell lung cancer.

The chain is built from TRBV5-1 and TRBJ1-1; tentative D call: TRBD1 (6 bases). There are 14 residues in the CDR3. Between the trimmed V and J ends, which lost 4 bases and 4 bases, there was a span of 14 bases. Looked up from germline, CDR1 is SGHRS and CDR2 is YFSETQ. CDR3 bases: TGCGCCAGCAGCCCACAGGGAACGAGCACTGAAGCTTTCTTT. Protein: CASSPQGTSTEAFF.

This clonotype was seen repeatedly, ten times or more. The V call is TRBV7-8, the J call TRBJ2-5; 8 positions agree with TRBD2. The CDR3 extends over 15 amino acids. Per germline, CDR1 SGHVS and CDR2 FQNEAQ. Trimming took 3 bases from V and 2 from J; bases not matched to a gene: 5. The CDR3 nucleotides read TGTGCCAGCAGCTTCGGGCGGGAGGTTCAAGAGACCCAGTACTTC. It is translated as CASSFGREVQETQYF.

This clonotype is termed medium-sized (0.01 to 0.1%). The V gene is TRBV7-9, the J gene TRBJ2-1; D gene ambiguous. The V end was cut by 5 bases, the J end by 3 bases, with 14 bases between. The V gene's germline CDR1 is SEHNR and CDR2 FQNEAQ (reference sequence). The CDR3 contains 15 residues. CDR3 sequence: CASSPSGENYNEQFF. CDR3 nucleotide sequence: TGTGCCAGCAGCCCCTCAGGAGAGAACTACAATGAGCAGTTCTTC.

This clonotype was picked up many times. The J gene is TRBJ1-3, the V gene TRBV12-3 or TRBV12-4, with TRBD1 matching 8 bases. Germline trimming cut 4 bases from V and 4 bases from J; bases unmatched to any gene: 9. The CDR3 is made up of 16 amino acids. CDR3 DNA: TGTGCCAGCAGTTCTCTAGGACAGGGCGAAGGAAACACCATATATTTT. It specifies CASSSLGQGEGNTIYF.

V and J are TRBV10-3 and TRBJ2-7, with TRBD2 matching 7 bases. J was trimmed by 0 bases and V by 3 bases; bases with no gene match: 2. The CDR3 consists of 14 residues. From germline, CDR1 is ENHRY and CDR2 SYGVKD. DNA for the CDR3: TGTGCCATCAGTGACAGGGAGGGCTCCTACGAGCAGTACGTC. Translated: CAISDREGSYEQYV.

The J gene is TRBJ2-1, the V gene TRBV9; 7 bases align to TRBD1. This CDR3 spans 17 amino acids. Germline-derived CDR1 and CDR2 are SGDLS and YYNGEE. V dropped 3 bases and J dropped 0; count of bases not matched to a gene: 9. The CDR3 sequence: CASSAKVGDSSYNEQFF. In DNA, the CDR3 is TGTGCCAGCAGCGCGAAAGTGGGGGACAGCTCCTACAATGAGCAGTTCTTC.

This clonotype was counted ten times or more. The chain joins TRBV20-1 to TRBJ1-5; a possible D gene is TRBD1 (5 bases). The CDR3 has 15 residues. Germline lookup yields CDR1 DFQATT and CDR2 SNEGSKA (reference sequence). V shed 0 bases and J shed 0 bases, with 9 bases lying between them. CDR3: CSARDGGGSNQPQHF. CDR3 bases: TGCAGTGCTAGAGATGGGGGGGGTAGCAATCAGCCCCAGCATTTT.

This clonotype was counted many times. The gene calls are TRBV28 and TRBJ2-7, with a tentative D call TRBD2 (6 bases). CDR1 MDHEN and CDR2 SYDVKM come from the germline V gene. The CDR3 length is 15 residues. V lost 8 bases to trimming and J lost 4 bases, with 21 bases between them. CDR3 nucleotides: TGTGCCAGCCGTACCCCCCGCCGGGGGAAGTACGAGCAGTACGTC. Translation gives CASRTPRRGKYEQYV.

The table lists this clonotype with many counts. The J gene is TRBJ1-1, the V gene TRBV3-1; D remains ambiguous. Germline CDR1 LGHDT, CDR2 YNNKEL (reference sequence). The germline V and J ends were trimmed by 1 base and 4 bases, with 4 bases remaining between them. This CDR3 spans 12 amino acids. In DNA, the CDR3 is TGTGCCAGCAGCCAAGGAGCCACTGAAGCTTTCTTT. This sequence encodes CASSQGATEAFF.

This clonotype is termed medium-sized. The chain couples TRBV28 to TRBJ2-5; 11 bases match TRBD2. The CDR3 is 16 residues long. Germline V CDR1 and CDR2: MDHEN, SYDVKM. With V trimmed by 4 bases and J by 5 bases, 9 bases remained unmatched. The CDR3 DNA sequence: TGTGCCAGCAGTTCGGACCTTCTAGCGGGGGGCGAGACCCAGTACTTC. This gives the protein CASSSDLLAGGETQYF.

In this sample, this clonotype turned up many times. This CDR3 is CASSQALPPRGHVLTF. In DNA, the CDR3 is TGTGCCAGCAGCCAAGCCCTCCCCCCCAGGGGGCACGTCCTGACTTTC. The chain couples TRBV3-1 to TRBJ2-6; 8 bases align to TRBD1. The V gene end was trimmed by 1 base and the J gene end by 11 bases; junction bases not matched to a gene: 10. The CDR3 runs 16 residues. Germline CDR1 is LGHDT and CDR2 is YNNKEL (reference sequence).

This clonotype was picked up many times. The chain employs TRBV3-1 and TRBJ2-7; D remains unclear. Germline V gene data show CDR1 as LGHDT and CDR2 as YNNKEL (reference sequence). V lost 4 bases to trimming and J lost 0 bases, with 7 bases between them. The CDR3 consists of 13 residues. Here the CDR3 reads CASSRGSSYEQYF. The CDR3 coding sequence is TGTGCCAGCAGCCGAGGCAGCTCCTACGAGCAGTACTTC.

This clonotype was seen ten or more times. V usage is TRBV4-1 and J usage is TRBJ2-3; D is ambiguous. This CDR3 contains 13 residues. Looked up from germline, CDR1 is MGHRA and CDR2 is YSYEKL. Trimming stripped 4 bases from V and 3 bases from J, with 8 bases between. CDR3 in DNA: TGCGCCAGCAGCCTCATTCAGACAGATACGCAGTATTTT. It is translated as CASSLIQTDTQYF.

By share, this clonotype ranks as medium-sized. V gene TRBV20-1 combines with J gene TRBJ1-1, with TRBD1 as a possible D gene (5 bases). CDR1 and CDR2 from the germline V gene are DFQATT and SNEGSKA (reference sequence). Trimming shortened V by 6 bases and J by 2 bases, and 16 bases separated the two germline ends. The CDR3 is made up of 14 amino acids. This chain's CDR3 is CSAQKGLQNTEAFF. CDR3 nucleotides: TGCAGTGCGCAGAAGGGACTTCAAAACACTGAAGCTTTCTTT.

By frequency in the sample, this clonotype is medium-sized. The chain links TRBV2 to TRBJ1-1, with D possibly being TRBD1 (5 bases). This CDR3 has 14 residues. Germline-derived CDR1 and CDR2 are SNHLY and FYNNEI. With 4 bases removed from V and 1 base from J, the gap between germline ends came to 10 bases. CDR3 DNA sequence: TGTGCCAGCAGTGTCAAGGGGTGGAACACTGAAGCTTTCTTT. This encodes CASSVKGWNTEAFF.

This clonotype occurred many times. The chain is built from TRBV7-9 and TRBJ1-4; possibly TRBD1 for D (5 bases). Germline CDR1 is SEHNR and CDR2 is FQNEAQ (reference sequence). The V and J ends lost 2 bases and 6 bases respectively, with 13 bases between them. The CDR3 runs to 15 residues. The CDR3 here is CASSLSGVKDEKLFF. The DNA for the CDR3 is TGTGCCAGCAGCTTATCGGGGGTGAAGGATGAAAAACTGTTTTTT.

This clonotype was counted many times. This sequence joins TRBV3-1 and TRBJ2-2, with TRBD2 identical over 8 bases. After removal of 4 bases from V and 6 bases from J, the junction contained 7 bases not matched to a gene. The germline gives CDR1 LGHDT, CDR2 YNNKEL (reference sequence). CDR3 length: 15 amino acids. The CDR3 reads CASSPPGLVSGELFF. CDR3 in DNA: TGTGCCAGCAGCCCACCGGGACTAGTTTCCGGGGAGCTGTTTTTT.

By frequency in the sample, this clonotype is medium-sized. The V call is TRBV4-2, the J call TRBJ2-7; TRBD1 matches 9 bases. V lost 7 bases, J lost 5 bases, and 9 bases stayed unmatched. Germline V gene sequence: CDR1 LGHNA, CDR2 YNFKEQ. This CDR3 is 14 amino acids long. The chain's CDR3 is CASTPTGGRDEQYF. The CDR3, as DNA: TGTGCCAGCACCCCTACAGGGGGCAGAGACGAGCAGTACTTC.

By sample share, this clonotype is medium-sized. The V gene is TRBV7-8, the J gene TRBJ1-5; D is unclear. Germline assignment: CDR1 SGHVS and CDR2 FQNEAQ. The CDR3 is 16 residues long. The ends were cut back, 1 base at V and 2 bases at J, with 12 bases in the middle. DNA for the CDR3: TGTGCCAGCAGCTTAGGAGGAGGGTTTGGCAATCAGCCCCAGCATTTT. Its protein is CASSLGGGFGNQPQHF.

The chain joins TRBV11-2 to TRBJ2-1; D call uncertain. The CDR3 sequence is 11 residues long. CDR1 and CDR2 from the germline V gene are SGHAT and FQNNGV. Trimming left V 6 bases short and J 4 bases short, with 4 bases between. The CDR3 sequence: CASSGYNEQFF. CDR3 in DNA: TGTGCCAGCAGTGGGTACAATGAGCAGTTCTTC.

This clonotype was detected ten times or more. The chain couples TRBV19 to TRBJ1-6, with D uncertain. V was cut by 10 bases and J by 7 bases, with 11 bases left in between. The CDR3 covers 12 residues. Germline V lookup: CDR1 LNHDA, CDR2 SQIVND (reference sequence). The CDR3 loop reads CATNKQNSPLHF. CDR3 in DNA: TGTGCCACTAATAAGCAGAATTCACCCCTCCACTTT. The variable domain in full, with the rest retrieved from reference TRBV19 and TRBJ1-6, is DGGITQSPKYLFRKEGQNVTLSCEQNLNHDAMYWYRQDPGQGLRLIYYSQIVNDFQKGDIAEGYSVSREKKESFPLTVTSAQKNPTAFYLCATNKQNSPLHFGNGTRLTVT.

This clonotype turned up a few times. The rearrangement joins TRBV5-1 to TRBJ2-3, with 7 bases identical to TRBD1. The CDR3 consists of 16 residues. V lost 4 bases, J lost 0 bases, and 8 bases stayed unmatched. Per the germline V gene, CDR1 is SGHRS and CDR2 is YFSETQ. The DNA of the CDR3 is TGCGCCAGCAGCGTCTCCGGGACAGTAAGCACAGATACGCAGTATTTT. Amino acids: CASSVSGTVSTDTQYF.

This clonotype is medium-sized within its sample. J is TRBJ2-5 and V is TRBV5-1, with D tentatively TRBD1 or TRBD2 (6 bases each). The CDR3 sequence is 17 residues long. Germline CDR1 and CDR2: SGHRS and YFSETQ. V shed 0 bases and J shed 2 bases, with 17 bases lying between them. CDR3: CASSLGGASALQETQYF. Written as DNA, the CDR3 is TGCGCCAGCAGCTTGGGGGGGGCTAGCGCCCTACAAGAGACCCAGTACTTC.

This clonotype was found many times. The chain couples TRBV7-2 to TRBJ2-2, with 8 bases that match TRBD1. The CDR3 extends over 14 amino acids. CDR1 SGHTA and CDR2 FQGNSA come from the germline V gene. Unmatched junction bases numbered 3, after V lost 4 bases and J lost 5 bases. The CDR3 here is CASSSRQGTGELFF. The DNA for the CDR3 is TGTGCCAGCAGCTCTAGACAGGGGACCGGGGAGCTGTTTTTT.

This clonotype was counted ten times or more. The chain carries TRBV7-2 and TRBJ2-1, with D perhaps being TRBD1 or TRBD2 (5 bases each). Germline-derived CDR1 and CDR2 are SGHTA and FQGNSA. The V end lost 4 bases, the J end lost 9 bases, and 13 bases lay between the germline ends. This CDR3 spans 13 amino acids. Here the CDR3 reads CASSSGALGEQFF. In nucleotides, the CDR3 is TGTGCCAGCAGCTCCGGGGCTTTGGGTGAGCAGTTCTTC.

There are many counts of this clonotype. The rearrangement links TRBV20-1 to TRBJ2-3, with 8 bases fitting TRBD2. After removal of 7 bases from V and 5 bases from J, the junction contained 14 bases not matched to a gene. This CDR3 is built from 15 residues. The germline CDR1 and CDR2 sequences are DFQATT and SNEGSKA (reference sequence). Written as DNA, the CDR3 is TGCAGTGGAAGGCGGGGACGGGGGGGCCAAGATACGCAGTATTTT. Translating it yields CSGRRGRGGQDTQYF.

In regard to this clonotype: A much more abundant neighbour one base away suggests this may be a read error. V is TRBV10-3 and J is TRBJ1-5; D is ambiguous. Germline V gives CDR1 ENHRY, CDR2 SYGVKD. CDR3 size: 13 residues. CDR3 protein: CAMSVESNQPQHF. The DNA for the CDR3 is TGTGCCATGAGTGTTGAAAGCAATCAGCCCCAGCATTTT.